These T cell receptor beta chains were read from a single sample in a study of regulatory T cells in long-lasting Graves disease. TCRdb itself ran the multiplex PCR reads through MiXCR, one entry per CDR3 protein. Of some 250,000 distinct CDR3 sequences in the sample, around a sixth are singletons; the top ten hold 14%. In addition, the sample was reused for a study of T cells in Graves' hyperthyroidism and ophthalmopathy.

The sample was peripheral blood mononuclear cells (PBMCs), taken at new diagnosis, from a patient treated with antithyroid drugs. The source is a woman in her 30s with Graves disease. Each CDR3 is given with its conserved first and last residue.

V gene	J gene	CDR3 protein
TRBV7-9	TRBJ1-1	CASSLFEAFF
TRBV3-1	TRBJ2-1	CASSRLAGGPYNEQFF
TRBV14	TRBJ1-3	CASSRRTGTAGNTIYF
TRBV27	TRBJ2-1	CASSFRTSRTYNEQFF
TRBV6-5	TRBJ1-4	CASSYSTGFNEKLFF
TRBV3-1	TRBJ1-1	CASSQPGSNTEAFF
TRBV2	TRBJ1-1	CASHRDRGFGTEAFF
TRBV27	TRBJ1-5	CASSLSGQGNNQPQHF
TRBV9	TRBJ1-1	CASSVAGYTEAFF
TRBV18	TRBJ1-2	CASSLLGTGYGYTF
TRBV19	TRBJ1-1	CASMPELNTEAFF
TRBV12-3/TRBV12-4	TRBJ2-5	CASRMGQTDQETQYF
TRBV7-2	TRBJ2-2	CASSLEERRELFF
TRBV20-1	TRBJ1-1	CSGIPGQSKYLNTEAFF
TRBV5-6	TRBJ1-2	CASSEITPKGYTF
TRBV11-3	TRBJ1-1	CASSLDKGPAFF
TRBV20-1	TRBJ1-5	CSAIGQGALGQPQHF
TRBV29-1	TRBJ2-7	CSVEGGSRAAYEQYF
TRBV2	TRBJ2-1	CASSGGLAGGGTYNEQFF
TRBV7-2	TRBJ2-7	CASSSPGGYEQYF
TRBV7-2	TRBJ1-2	CASTLRTDPGNYGYTF
TRBV20-1	TRBJ1-5	CSARDPQGGQPQHF
TRBV20-1	TRBJ2-5	CSASENLRETQYF
TRBV15	TRBJ2-3	CATTREQGATDTQYF
TRBV9	TRBJ2-7	CASSNSGYEQYF
TRBV20-1	TRBJ2-5	CSARRETQYF
TRBV3-1	TRBJ2-7	CASSRLAGEQYF
TRBV7-2	TRBJ2-1	CASSLGPAGGLQFF
TRBV13	TRBJ1-1	CASAGVVMNTEAFF
TRBV4-1	TRBJ1-2	CASSQMSVGGYTF
TRBV4-1	TRBJ1-2	CASSQDQDGNYGYTF
TRBV9	TRBJ2-5	CASSVTGQGQETQYF
TRBV3-1	-	CASSQGAAYEQYF
TRBV9	TRBJ1-1	CARSQWDNTEAFF
TRBV3-1	TRBJ2-7	CASSQDWDEQYF
TRBV20-1	TRBJ2-7	CSARGDVYEQYF
TRBV9	TRBJ2-5	CASTNSGEGETQYF
TRBV6-1	TRBJ1-5	CAIQGGNQPQHF
TRBV20-1	TRBJ1-1	CSAPIDDGNAFF
TRBV19	TRBJ1-3	CASSLDRFISGNTIYF
TRBV18	TRBJ1-6	CASSPGQNNSPLHF
TRBV24-1	TRBJ1-5	CATRWQGAQPQHF